Listed here are 15 T cell receptor beta chains from one sample, sequenced in a study of T cells in Graves' hyperthyroidism and ophthalmopathy. Researchers amplified the TCR beta CDR3 regions from RNA transcripts. During a first-round RT-PCR of the TCR CDR3, the HTBI primer set was used. TCRdb fed the multiplex PCR reads into MiXCR, producing one record per CDR3 protein. The sample consists of more than 300,000 distinct CDR3 sequences, about 18% of them appearing once. Material: blood. The receptor source for this set is a man in his late teens or twenties with Graves' ophthalmopathy.

This clonotype was counted ten times or more. The V and J genes are TRBV5-1 and TRBJ1-1; TRBD1 matches 7 bases. Germline V gene lookup returns CDR1 SGHRS and CDR2 YFSETQ. V was pared by 1 base and J by 1 base, with 4 bases of the junction left unmatched. There are 15 residues in the CDR3. The CDR3 is CASSLREGANTEAFF. In nucleotides, the CDR3 is TGCGCCAGCAGCTTGAGGGAGGGGGCGAACACTGAAGCTTTCTTT.

The chain employs TRBV18 and TRBJ2-5, with TRBD2 matching over 7 bases. The DNA end is more similar to TRBJ2-1, so the J call may be wrong. The CDR3 covers 13 residues. The germline CDR1 and CDR2 sequences are KGHSH and LQKENI. CDR3 protein: CASSPGREETQFF. CDR3 DNA: TGTGCCAGCTCACCAGGGAGGGAAGAGACCCAGTTCTTC.

The sample holds many counts of this clonotype. The chain joins TRBV20-1 to TRBJ1-1; D uncertain. This CDR3 has 14 amino acids. With 2 bases removed from V and 1 base from J, the gap between germline ends came to 11 bases. Germline V gives CDR1 DFQATT, CDR2 SNEGSKA (reference sequence). CDR3 residues: CSARSPRSNTEAFF. CDR3 nucleotides: TGCAGTGCTAGATCCCCGAGATCGAACACTGAAGCTTTCTTT.

This clonotype has a handful of counts. CDR3 in DNA: TGTGCCACCAGTCGACCGGGATCTCGGAGAGAGACCCAGTACTTC. Residues: CATSRPGSRRETQYF. V is TRBV15 and J is TRBJ2-5; possible D gene TRBD2, 5 bases. Germline CDR1 reads LNHNV; CDR2 reads YYDKDF (reference sequence). Deletions cut 6 bases from V and 4 bases from J, with 18 bases between. CDR3 size: 15 residues.

Many counts were recorded for this clonotype. V and J are TRBV18 and TRBJ1-5, with D unclear. The V end lost 3 bases, the J end lost 7 bases, and 10 bases lay between the germline ends. The CDR3 length is 13 residues. Germline V CDR1 and CDR2: KGHSH, LQKENI. The CDR3 reads CASSPQKWQPQHF. CDR3 sequence (DNA): TGTGCCAGCTCACCTCAAAAGTGGCAGCCCCAGCATTTT.

The chain uses TRBV28 and TRBJ1-2, with TRBD1 matching 9 bases. The CDR3 spans 15 residues. From germline, CDR1 is MDHEN and CDR2 SYDVKM. V trimming: 0 bases; J trimming: 4 bases; junction bases outside the gene matches: 3. Here the CDR3 DNA reads TGTGCCAGCAGTTTATGGGGGACAGGGCCCTATGGCTACACCTTC. Translating gives CASSLWGTGPYGYTF.

The V gene is TRBV27, the J gene TRBJ2-5, with 12 nucleotides matching TRBD1. Germline CDR1 reads MNHEY; CDR2 reads SMNVEV (reference sequence). Trimming cost V 5 bases and J 5 bases; bases outside gene matches: 6. This CDR3 spans 15 amino acids. CDR3 protein: CASSTGTGGWETQYF. As DNA, the CDR3 is TGTGCCAGCAGTACCGGGACAGGGGGCTGGGAGACCCAGTACTTC.

At least ten counts were recorded for this clonotype. This chain links TRBV6-1 with TRBJ2-2; 7 positions match TRBD2. Germline lookup yields CDR1 MNHNS and CDR2 SASEGT. The length of the CDR3 is 17 residues. V was pared by 7 bases and J by 7 bases, with 18 bases of the junction left unmatched. CDR3 DNA sequence: TGTGCCAGCACTCCCCTCGGGGAGGGACGGAAAGGCGGGGAGCTGTTTTTT. Protein sequence: CASTPLGEGRKGGELFF.

This clonotype was seen repeatedly, ten times or more. This sequence joins TRBV7-8 and TRBJ1-5; possibly TRBD1 for D (5 bases). This CDR3 is 14 amino acids long. The V gene's germline CDR1 is SGHVS and CDR2 FQNEAQ. V was cut by 0 bases and J by 6 bases, with 9 bases left in between. In nucleotides, the CDR3 is TGTGCCAGCAGCTTAGCAGGGGCAGGTCAGCCCCAGCATTTT. This codes for CASSLAGAGQPQHF.

The chain is built from TRBV11-3 and TRBJ2-7; the D is unclear. This CDR3 has 13 amino acids. V was pared by 2 bases and J by 5 bases, with 10 bases between. Germline V lookup: CDR1 SGHNT, CDR2 YENEEA. The CDR3 bases are TGTGCCAGCAGCTTAACCCTCGCTAACGAGCAGTACTTC. As protein: CASSLTLANEQYF.

This clonotype was seen only a few times. J is TRBJ2-1 and V is TRBV5-1; 7 bases line up with TRBD2. The CDR3 runs 17 residues. Losses at the gene ends were 3 bases for V and 3 bases for J; bases not matched to a gene: 12. Germline V gives CDR1 SGHRS, CDR2 YFSETQ. The CDR3 is CASSYSLAGVGYNEQFF. CDR3 bases: TGCGCCAGCAGCTATTCACTGGCGGGGGTGGGCTACAATGAGCAGTTCTTC.

This chain joins TRBV29-1 and TRBJ1-5; D is uncertain. V shed 5 bases and J shed 0 bases, with 8 bases lying between them. Per the germline V gene, CDR1 is SQVTM and CDR2 is ANQGSEA. The CDR3 sequence is 13 residues long. The CDR3 bases are TGCAGCGTTCAGTCGGTTAGCAATCAGCCCCAGCATTTT. Protein sequence: CSVQSVSNQPQHF.

Comments on this clonotype: Relative to the germline gene, one junction end is altered; a read error may explain this. The rearrangement uses TRBV3-1 and TRBJ2-2, with 7 nucleotides matching TRBD2. CDR1 is LGHDT, CDR2 YNNKEL, per germline (reference sequence). This CDR3 comprises 16 residues. The CDR3 is CANSQTSSFNTGELFF. The CDR3 DNA sequence: TGTGCCAACAGCCAGACTAGCAGCTTTAACACCGGGGAGCTGTTTTTT.

The rearrangement joins TRBV25-1 to TRBJ2-1; no clear D gene. The CDR3 is 16 residues long. Germline V gene lookup returns CDR1 MGHDK and CDR2 SYGVNS. V was shortened by 3 bases and J by 5 bases, with 17 bases between the two germline ends. CDR3 DNA sequence: TGTGCCAGCAGTGACTCCAACTCATATTGGAACAATGAGCAGTTCTTC. This encodes CASSDSNSYWNNEQFF.

In this sample, this clonotype turned up a few times. The chain links TRBV4-1 to TRBJ2-7; TRBD1 matches 8 bases. The germline CDR1 and CDR2 sequences are MGHRA and YSYEKL. The length of the CDR3 is 17 residues. V shed 1 base, J shed 3 bases, and the junction held 11 bases outside the gene matches. The CDR3 nucleotides are TGCGCCAGCAGCCAAGGCCCAGCCAGGGGGCAGGGCTACGAGCAGTACTTC. Translating gives CASSQGPARGQGYEQYF.